Sequencing of this TCR beta chain was carried out in a study of cytomegalovirus exposure and HLA in healthy donors (dated by TCRdb to between 2016 and 2019). General notes on the study: An earlier analysis of roughly 630 of the donors reported 250 to 350 Gb of sequence data and roughly 110 million unique TCR beta sequences from 150 million to 200 million T cells. An early release covering 500 to 750 HLA-typed donors comprised roughly 300 gigabases of sequencing data and some 79 million unique TCR sequences. The genetic ancestry cluster associated with self-reported Caucasian donors included approximately 85% of the 300 to 400 genotyped donors. The study aimed to test whether signatures of past pathogen exposure could be identified by cataloging public T cell receptors. The study used immunosequencing to profile the T cell repertoires of under 700 subjects and linked those repertoires to cytomegalovirus serostatus. Along with the roughly 700-subject first cohort, a separate validation cohort of about 110 different subjects was used. To predict cytomegalovirus infection status, the study brought together high-throughput TCR immunosequencing, statistical association of individual TCRs with disease status, and machine learning. In a later analysis, previously published TCR beta repertoires from some 640 donors were re-analyzed and high-resolution HLA genotyping was added so that TCR occurrence patterns could be studied. The later analysis used no new phenotypic data to find candidate immune exposures, relying instead on TCR beta sequences and their occurrence across donors. An earlier analysis of some 600 of the donors applied high-throughput TCR beta sequencing to assess whether each TCR beta V gene segment acted as functional or pseudogenic. Alongside the repertoire data, information on donor age, sex, ethnicity and CMV serostatus was compiled. In a later genetic analysis, genome-wide SNP genotypes for about 55% of the roughly 700 donors were used, and that subset was treated as a discovery cohort. Every discovery cohort repertoire had been produced on one sequencing platform. Both class I and class II loci were covered by HLA typing, at four-digit resolution. The number of donors typed differed by locus, with roughly 629-640 for A, B, C, DRB1 and DQB1, more than 500 for DQA1, about 610 for DPA1, and 450 to 480 for DPB1. Four to six DR-DQ haplotypes were handled as single units for association and clustering, since linkage in the cohort was strong. Among about 370 genotyped donors of the cohort, an average of around 220,000 unique TCR beta nucleotide sequences was sequenced per donor, of which about 18% were non-productive. Broad study findings and their caveats: According to a later analysis, parvovirus B19, influenza, CMV and Epstein-Barr virus appeared linked to several top co-occurrence clusters. Three of the identified cytomegalovirus-associated TCR beta chains were confirmed in vitro to be specific for cytomegalovirus antigens. Sequencing depth was assumed to be roughly uniform across donors in the presence/absence analyses, though that assumption may not hold. Most TCR sequences were observed very rarely across donors, whereas some public TCRs were present in many individuals. A later analysis found that HLA-associated TCR beta chains were more clonally expanded and had lower generation probabilities than equally common non-associated chains. In the study, some 180 TCR beta chains were listed as associated with cytomegalovirus. A further reported finding was that TCR beta sequences accurately predicted the HLA-A and HLA-B alleles for most subjects in the first cohort. A later genetic analysis reported fewer N-insertions in productive TCRs among donors in an Asian-associated ancestry cluster than the roughly 620-donor mean. For the cohort, immune exposure information was limited to CMV serostatus. Because some donors lacked HLA typing at each locus, the association tests relied only on the typed subset. The sequencing pipeline was judged likely to have produced a cluster of highly shared sequence variants as a technical artifact. Specific HLA alleles were associated with 16,951 TCR beta sequences at a false discovery rate of 0.05 in a later analysis. Cytomegalovirus status was reported to be diagnosed by the classifier with high specificity and sensitivity in both the original and validation cohorts. Because the 87-base-pair reads could not distinguish some IMGT-functional V segments, including TRBV6-2 and TRBV6-3, those segments were excluded. In an earlier analysis of 450 to 750 of the donors, most TCR beta V segments appeared in productive rearrangements about 87% or about 30% of the time, broadly matching IMGT annotations. A later analysis found that most CMV-associated TCR beta chains appeared HLA-restricted, with HLA associations seemingly driven largely by CMV exposure. An association between a missense DCLRE1C variant and V-gene and J-gene trimming of TCR beta chains was found in a later genetic analysis and replicated in an independent cohort. Assigning TCR associations to individual alleles was difficult when HLA alleles, especially DR and DQ, strongly co-occurred. In a later analysis, TCR association rates were found to vary across HLA loci, with the most associated TCRs seen for DRB1 alleles and the fewest for HLA-C alleles. Correlated functional status among segregating V segments might be attributable to linkage disequilibrium, but an unknown experimental factor could not be ruled out. Because counts were too low, around 18 rarely observed V segments, including chromosome 9 orphons, were left out of the earlier analysis of 587 of the donors. The authors suggested that the approach could potentially be generalized to other disease states and immunological phenotypes. The cohort was sequenced for TCR beta chains only, and without alpha or paired-chain data the features that could be detected were limited.

The cohort consisted of 670 or so healthy bone marrow donors. Cohort members were all nominally healthy when sampled, although unrecorded immune exposures were likely present. The donor tested CMV seronegative, placing the donor among the roughly 400 seronegative members of the cohort. A peripheral blood sample was provided by each donor, and peripheral blood mononuclear cells were used for TCR beta sequencing. The Qiagen DNeasy Blood Extraction Kit was used to extract genomic DNA from the blood cell samples. With regard to this clone: Its antigen specificity is not known. Within one base of it there is no much larger clone, and no base qualities were kept.

Reading the germline V gene gives CDR1 SGHRS and CDR2 YFSETQ. The CDR3 holds 16 amino acids from the cysteine to the phenylalanine. Only the CDR3 DNA stays, 48 bases, in frame from base 1. V sheds 4 bases and J sheds 5 bases, leaving 19 bases between their ends. Library preparation used the immunoSEQ multiplex PCR assay. For the multiplex PCR, a mixture combining 60 forward primers for TCR Vbeta segments and 13 reverse primers for TCR Jbeta segments was used. A multiplex PCR assay on genomic DNA amplified the CDR3 region of rearranged TCR beta genes. Amplified TCR beta libraries were sequenced as 87-base-pair reads on the Illumina HiSeq System. As for the original processing: A later analysis counted some 80 million unique TCR beta chains across the 666 repertoires, and some 12 million of these chains were shared by at least two donors. Raw reads were error-corrected and collapsed into unique sequences with a nearest-neighbor algorithm that merged closely related sequences to remove PCR and sequencing errors. V, D and J gene segments were assigned by aligning CDR3 sequences to IMGT reference sequences. For a sequence to be retained, at least a six-nucleotide match to both a V gene segment and a J gene segment was required. A rearrangement was called productive if the CDR3 had no stop codons and remained in frame with V and J, and every other rearrangement was called non-productive. Following IMGT convention, CDR3 was defined as the stretch from the second conserved V-encoded cysteine to the conserved J-encoded phenylalanine. In an earlier analysis of approximately 500 of the donors, sequences lacking an unambiguous match to a single V gene segment were excluded. An earlier analysis of a few hundred of the donors called V segments functional above 56.7% productive rearrangements and segregating when the between-donor standard deviation exceeded 5%. A statistical classification framework was developed to diagnose cytomegalovirus status using the catalog of TCR beta chain sequences. A later analysis assigned V and J genes by comparing TCR nucleotide sequences with IMGT/GENE-DB human TR gene sequences. Using the TCRdist pipeline, a later analysis assigned CDR3 sequences along with most-parsimonious VDJ recombination scenarios. In a later analysis, each TCR beta chain was defined by its CDR3 amino acid sequence together with its V-gene family, and reads without a unique V-gene family were excluded. To address suspected cross-contamination and a sequencing artifact, a later analysis removed 592 highly shared, low-generation-probability nucleotide sequences. For each public chain, a later analysis derived a clonal expansion index from normalized ranks of inferred template counts within each repertoire. In a later analysis, generation probabilities were computed using a VDJ recombination model fitted to out-of-frame rearrangements, and the results were checked against IGoR. Hypergeometric tests were used in a later analysis to score TCR-TCR, TCR-HLA and TCR-CMV co-occurrence, with a repertoire-size bias correction applied to the TCR pairs. To estimate false discovery rates, a later analysis permuted the HLA or CMV assignments 20 times. In a later analysis, co-occurring TCRs were grouped using DBSCAN, and TCRdist sequence similarity was added for clustering within HLA-allele-positive subsets. Repertoires with fewer than 30,000 or more than 120,000 public chains were left out of co-occurrence clustering, as were several repertoires with anomalous nucleotide sharing. Sourced from immuneACCESS, this table was stored by TCRdb with only in-frame sequences that have V and J called. A share of the clones is absent; for the studies checked, an unresolved V gene accounts for under half, and the remainder has no known explanation. For V, J and clone size, that table is used; D and trimming come from the DNA. The sample includes 130,000 to 150,000 clones, with roughly 78% observed a single time. 2% to 2.5% of the sample comes from the top ten.

The origin of this receptor is a man aged 25 to 40 in good health and CMV-seronegative. This sequence uses TRBV5-1 and TRBJ2-1, with TRBD2 as a weak D call on 6 bases. Sequenced material: PBMCs. The nucleotide sequence reads as follows: TGCGCCAGCAGCCCGGCCCCTAGCGAATACCACAATGAGCAGTTCTTC. This codes for CASSPAPSEYHNEQFF.